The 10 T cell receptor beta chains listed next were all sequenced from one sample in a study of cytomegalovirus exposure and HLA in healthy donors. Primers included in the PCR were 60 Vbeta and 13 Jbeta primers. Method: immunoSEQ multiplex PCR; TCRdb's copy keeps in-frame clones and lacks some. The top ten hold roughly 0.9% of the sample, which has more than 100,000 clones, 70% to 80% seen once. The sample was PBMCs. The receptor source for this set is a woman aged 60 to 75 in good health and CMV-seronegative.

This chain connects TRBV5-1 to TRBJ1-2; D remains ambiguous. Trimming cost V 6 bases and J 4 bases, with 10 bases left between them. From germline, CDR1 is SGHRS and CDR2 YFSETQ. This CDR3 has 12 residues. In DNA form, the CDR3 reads TGCGCCAGCAAAACAGAGACCTATGGCTACACCTTC. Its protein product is CASKTETYGYTF.

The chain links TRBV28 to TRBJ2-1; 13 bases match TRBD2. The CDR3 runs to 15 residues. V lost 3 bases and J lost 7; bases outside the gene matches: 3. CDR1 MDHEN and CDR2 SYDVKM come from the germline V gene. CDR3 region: CASSLWTSGSNEQFF. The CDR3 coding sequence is TGTGCCAGCAGTTTGTGGACTAGCGGGAGTAATGAGCAGTTCTTC.

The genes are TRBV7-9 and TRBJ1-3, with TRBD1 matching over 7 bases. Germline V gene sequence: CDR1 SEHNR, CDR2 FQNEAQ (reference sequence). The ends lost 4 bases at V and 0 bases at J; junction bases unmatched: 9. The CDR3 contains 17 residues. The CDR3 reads CASSWKGTADSGNTIYF. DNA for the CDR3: TGTGCCAGCAGCTGGAAAGGGACAGCAGACTCTGGAAACACCATATATTTT.

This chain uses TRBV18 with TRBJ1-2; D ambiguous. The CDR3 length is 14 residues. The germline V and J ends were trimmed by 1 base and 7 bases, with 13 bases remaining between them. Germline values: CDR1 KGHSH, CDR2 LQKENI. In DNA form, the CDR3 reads TGTGCCAGCTCACCACGGATTGGGCAGTTTGGCTACACCTTC. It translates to CASSPRIGQFGYTF.

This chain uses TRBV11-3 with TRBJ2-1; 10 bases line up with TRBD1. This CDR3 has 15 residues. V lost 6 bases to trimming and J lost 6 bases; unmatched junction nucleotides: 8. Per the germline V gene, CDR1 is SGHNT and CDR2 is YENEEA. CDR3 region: CASRPDRGRRNEQFF. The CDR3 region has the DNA TGTGCCAGCAGACCAGACAGGGGGCGCCGCAATGAGCAGTTCTTC.

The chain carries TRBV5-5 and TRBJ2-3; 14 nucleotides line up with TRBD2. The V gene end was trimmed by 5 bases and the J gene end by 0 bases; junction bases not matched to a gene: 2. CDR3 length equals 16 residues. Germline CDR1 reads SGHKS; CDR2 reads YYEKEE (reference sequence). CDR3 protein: CASSGLAGGSTDTQYF. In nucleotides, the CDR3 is TGTGCCAGCAGTGGACTAGCGGGGGGTAGCACAGATACGCAGTATTTT.

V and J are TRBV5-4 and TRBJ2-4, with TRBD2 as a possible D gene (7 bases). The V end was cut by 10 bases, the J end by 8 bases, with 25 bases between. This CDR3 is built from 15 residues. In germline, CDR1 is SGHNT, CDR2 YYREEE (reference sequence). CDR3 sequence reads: CAVGLGGGGGDIQYF. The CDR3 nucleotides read TGTGCCGTCGGACTAGGAGGGGGTGGGGGGGACATTCAGTACTTC. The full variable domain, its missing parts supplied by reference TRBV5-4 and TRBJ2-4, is ETGVTQSPTHLIKTRGQQVTLRCSSQSGHNTVSWYQQALGQGPQFIFQYYREEENGRGNFPPRFSGLQFPNYSSELNVNALELDDSALYLCAVGLGGGGGDIQYFGAGTRLSVL.

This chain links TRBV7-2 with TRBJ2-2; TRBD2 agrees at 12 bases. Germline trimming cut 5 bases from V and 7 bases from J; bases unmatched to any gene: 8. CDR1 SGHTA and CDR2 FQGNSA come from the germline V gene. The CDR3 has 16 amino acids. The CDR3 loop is CASSATSGSSGGELFF. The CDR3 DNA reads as TGTGCCAGCAGCGCGACTAGCGGGAGTTCCGGCGGGGAGCTGTTTTTT.

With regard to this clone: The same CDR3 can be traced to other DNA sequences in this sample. The CDR3 DNA reads as TGTGCCAGCAGCTTCGGGACAGTGTTGAATGGCTACACCTTC. Translated, it gives CASSFGTVLNGYTF. The chain carries TRBV7-9 and TRBJ1-2; 7 nucleotides align to TRBD1. V lost 3 bases and J lost 6; bases outside the gene matches: 7. Germline loops: CDR1 SEHNR, CDR2 FQNEAQ (reference sequence). This CDR3 contains 14 residues.

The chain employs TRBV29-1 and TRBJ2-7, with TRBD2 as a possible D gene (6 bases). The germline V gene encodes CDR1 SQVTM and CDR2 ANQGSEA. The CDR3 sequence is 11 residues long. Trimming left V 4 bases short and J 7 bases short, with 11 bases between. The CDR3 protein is CSVVTREEQYF. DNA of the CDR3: TGCAGCGTTGTGACTAGGGAGGAGCAGTACTTC.